The 10 T cell receptor beta chains below come from one sample, sequenced in a study of blood T cell repertoires in COVID-19. Assay: immunoSEQ multiplex PCR; the TCRdb copy retains only in-frame clones and omits some. The sample holds over 300,000 clones, 90% seen once. The sequenced material came from peripheral blood. The receptors shown here come from a man aged 18 to 29 with active or convalescent COVID-19.

There are a few counts of this clone. The gene calls are TRBV21-1 and TRBJ1-1; the D call in the table, TRBD1, was not verified against the DNA. TRBV21-1 is described as a pseudogene. The CDR3 loop spans 12 amino acids. CDR3 DNA: TGTGCCAGTACGACTCAGGGGGCCGGAGCTTTCTTT. It codes for CASTTQGAGAFF.

This chain uses TRBV12-2 with TRBJ1-2; the table assigns TRBD1, which was not confirmed against the DNA. TRBV12-2 has pseudogene status. This CDR3 region has 15 residues. The CDR3 nucleotides are TGTGCAAGTCGCTTCTACAGGGGGCGCTTATATGGCTACACCTTC. Translation gives CASRFYRGRLYGYTF.

The chain combines TRBV7-2 with TRBJ2-7, with D possibly matching TRBD1 (7 bases). The CDR3 runs to 16 residues. V was cut by 0 bases and J by 5 bases, with 17 bases left in between. Germline CDR1 is SGHTA and CDR2 is FQGNSA. CDR3 DNA: TGTGCCAGCAGCTTAGCGAGGAGGGGGCGTTCCCACGAGCAGTACTTC. Protein sequence: CASSLARRGRSHEQYF.

On this clone: One junction end does not reproduce the germline sequence, and a read error may be involved. In the same sample, other DNA sequences code for this CDR3. The V and J genes are TRBV28 and TRBJ1-6; TRBD1 matches 8 bases. Germline values: CDR1 MDHEN, CDR2 SYDVKM. The length of the CDR3 is 13 residues. In DNA, the CDR3 is TGCGCCAGCAGTCCAGGGGGCAATTCACCCCTCCACTTT. It translates to CASSPGGNSPLHF.

CDR3 nucleotide sequence: TGTGCCACCAGCAGAGTTGGGAGGGGGAATCAGCCCCAGCATTTT. Protein product: CATSRVGRGNQPQHF. The chain is built from TRBV15 and TRBJ1-5, with D tentatively TRBD1 (6 bases). The CDR3 length is 15 residues. In germline, CDR1 is LNHNV, CDR2 YYDKDF (reference sequence). The V end lost 1 base, the J end lost 4 bases, and 11 bases lay between the germline ends.

This chain uses TRBV28 with TRBJ2-1; 13 positions agree with TRBD2. CDR3 size: 14 residues. Germline V CDR1 and CDR2: MDHEN, SYDVKM. The ends lost 10 bases at V and 4 bases at J; junction bases unmatched: 4. The CDR3 region has the DNA TGTGCCACCGGGACTAGCGGGACATACAATGAGCAGTTCTTC. Protein sequence: CATGTSGTYNEQFF.

The chain recombines TRBV6-5 with TRBJ1-2, with D maybe TRBD1 (5 bases). The CDR3 contains 13 residues. Per germline, CDR1 MNHEY and CDR2 SVGAGI. Trimming stripped 2 bases from V and 2 bases from J, with 6 bases between. The CDR3 nucleotides read TGTGCCAGCAGTTACAAGGGGAACTATGGCTACACCTTC. This codes for CASSYKGNYGYTF.

The V call is TRBV20-1, the J call TRBJ1-1; possible D gene TRBD1, 5 bases. The CDR3 has 10 residues. V lost 6 bases, J lost 8 bases, and 10 bases lay in between. Germline CDR1 is DFQATT and CDR2 is SNEGSKA (reference sequence). CDR3 nucleotides: TGCAGTGCCAACCGGGGGGAAGCTTTCTTT. Translation gives CSANRGEAFF.

This clone was detected once. This chain joins TRBV7-2 and TRBJ2-2, with 7 bases identical to TRBD1. The CDR3 runs 17 residues. V lost 2 bases, J lost 0 bases, and 6 bases stayed unmatched. Germline values: CDR1 SGHTA, CDR2 FQGNSA. CDR3 region: CASSLRVGTANTGELFF. As DNA, the CDR3 is TGTGCCAGCAGCTTAAGGGTAGGGACAGCGAACACCGGGGAGCTGTTTTTT.

The chain employs TRBV11-1 and TRBJ2-7; 7 positions agree with TRBD2. CDR1 is SGHAT and CDR2 is FQDESV in the germline V gene (reference sequence). The CDR3 has 15 residues. After removal of 2 bases from V and 0 bases from J, the junction contained 4 bases not matched to a gene. The CDR3 DNA reads as TGTGCCAGCAGCTTAACTAGCGCTCACTCCTACGAGCAGTACTTC. Its translation is CASSLTSAHSYEQYF. Full variable domain (missing parts from reference TRBV11-1 and TRBJ2-7): EAEVAQSPRYKITEKSQAVAFWCDPISGHATLYWYRQILGQGPELLVQFQDESVVDDSQLPKDRFSAERLKGVDSTLKIQPAELGDSAMYLCASSLTSAHSYEQYFGPGTRLTVT.